This T cell receptor beta chain was sequenced for a study of blood T cell repertoires in COVID-19. The germline CDR1 and CDR2 sequences are SGHDN and FVKESK. This CDR3 contains 14 residues. After removal of 4 bases from V and 7 bases from J, the junction contained 7 bases not matched to a gene. Repertoires were generated with immunoSEQ multiplex PCR, while TCRdb's copy carries only in-frame clones and drops some. Here the sample spans 160,000 or so clones, around 83% being singletons. The source is a human donor in a cohort sampled during active COVID-19. Sequenced: peripheral blood. The rearrangement links TRBV14 to TRBJ2-7, with 10 bases identical to TRBD1. The CDR3 region has the DNA TGTGCCAGCAGCCCCGACAGGGGGCTGGGAGAGCAGTACTTC. Translation gives CASSPDRGLGEQYF.